Presented here are 7 T cell receptor beta chains from one specimen sequenced in a study of cytomegalovirus exposure and HLA in healthy donors. The protocol was immunoSEQ multiplex PCR, while the TCRdb copy is restricted to in-frame clones and leaves out a portion. This sample has about 120,000 clones, with 89% found just once. The specimen sequenced was PBMCs. The receptors were gathered from a young woman in good health and CMV-seronegative.

J is TRBJ2-7 and V is TRBV6-5; D is perhaps TRBD1 (6 bases). This CDR3 region has 12 residues. The V end was cut by 4 bases, the J end by 5 bases, with 9 bases between. Germline V CDR1 and CDR2: MNHEY, SVGAGI. DNA for the CDR3: TGTGCCAGCAGTTTCCCAGGGGACGAGCAGTACTTC. Its translation: CASSFPGDEQYF.

CDR3 sequence reads: CASSTGLAGEGYEQYF. As DNA, the CDR3 is TGTGCCAGCAGTACGGGACTAGCGGGAGAAGGATACGAGCAGTACTTC. The chain joins TRBV27 to TRBJ2-7; 14 nucleotides line up with TRBD2. There are 16 residues in the CDR3. The V segment lost 5 bases and the J segment 4 bases; nucleotides outside the gene matches: 7. Germline-derived CDR1 and CDR2 are MNHEY and SMNVEV (reference sequence).

The rearrangement links TRBV28 to TRBJ1-1, with TRBD1 matching 7 bases. Germline CDR1 reads MDHEN; CDR2 reads SYDVKM. Losses at the gene ends were 8 bases for V and 11 bases for J; bases not matched to a gene: 11. The CDR3 has 12 amino acids. CDR3 in amino acids: CASFPRQGAAFF. The CDR3 DNA reads TGTGCCAGCTTCCCACGACAGGGTGCGGCTTTCTTT. Variable domain in full (rest from reference TRBV28 and TRBJ1-1): DVKVTQSSRYLVKRTGEKVFLECVQDMDHENMFWYRQDPGLGLRLIYFSYDVKMKEKGDIPEGYSVSREKKERFSLILESASTNQTSMYLCASFPRQGAAFFGQGTRLTVV.

A single count supports this clone. The V call is TRBV7-2, the J call TRBJ2-1; D possibly corresponds to TRBD2 (6 bases). V was shortened by 2 bases and J by 7 bases, with 18 bases between the two germline ends. The CDR3 is made up of 16 amino acids. Germline loops: CDR1 SGHTA, CDR2 FQGNSA. In DNA, the CDR3 is TGTGCCAGCAGCTTAAGACGGGGAGGAACGAATAATGAGCAGTTCTTC. This codes for CASSLRRGGTNNEQFF.

The chain combines TRBV7-9 with TRBJ2-5; TRBD2 matches at 11 bases. The length of the CDR3 is 17 residues. Trimming cost V 6 bases and J 5 bases; bases outside gene matches: 14. Germline CDR1 and CDR2: SEHNR and FQNEAQ (reference sequence). The CDR3, as DNA: TGTGCCAGCAGGCTAGCGGGGGGCCCTTGGACCCTGGAGACCCAGTACTTC. It yields the protein CASRLAGGPWTLETQYF.

This rearrangement joins TRBV28 to TRBJ1-6; perhaps TRBD1 as D (5 bases). The CDR3 is 12 residues long. The germline V gene encodes CDR1 MDHEN and CDR2 SYDVKM. The V and J ends lost 11 bases and 8 bases respectively, with 13 bases between them. The CDR3 reads CAEKSQDSPLHF. DNA of the CDR3: TGTGCCGAAAAATCACAGGATTCACCCCTCCACTTT.

V gene TRBV2 combines with J gene TRBJ2-2, with D tentatively TRBD2 (5 bases). V dropped 1 base and J dropped 6 bases, with 18 bases sitting between them. The germline CDR1 and CDR2 sequences are SNHLY and FYNNEI. This CDR3 is 17 amino acids long. The CDR3, as DNA: TGTGCCAGCAGTGAAGGTCAGGAGGTCAAATTCCCCGGGGAGCTGTTTTTT. As protein: CASSEGQEVKFPGELFF.